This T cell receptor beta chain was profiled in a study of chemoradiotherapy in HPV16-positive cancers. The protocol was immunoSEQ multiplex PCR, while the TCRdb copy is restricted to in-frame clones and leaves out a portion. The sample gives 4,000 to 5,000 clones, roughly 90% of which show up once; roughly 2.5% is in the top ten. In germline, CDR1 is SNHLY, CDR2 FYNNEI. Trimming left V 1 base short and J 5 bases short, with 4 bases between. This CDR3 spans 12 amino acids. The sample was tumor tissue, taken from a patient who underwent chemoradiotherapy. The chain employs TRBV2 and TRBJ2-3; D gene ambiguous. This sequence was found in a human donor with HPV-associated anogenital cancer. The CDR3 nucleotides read TGTGCCAGCAGTGAAGTAGGAGATACGCAGTATTTT. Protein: CASSEVGDTQYF.